A few counts support the clone carrying this T cell receptor (beta chain). Its antigen is not identified. The CDR3 loop spans 14 amino acids. Trimming pared 2 bases from V and 9 bases from J, leaving 17 bases between. Germline-derived CDR1 and CDR2 are DFQATT and SNEGSKA (reference sequence). Quantitative 5'-RACE with molecular barcodes was used to make the TCR beta libraries. TCRdb re-called the 5' RACE reads through MiXCR, storing one row per CDR3 protein. Among about 360,000 distinct CDR3 sequences listed, under 15% were seen once. This sample was taken from a study of CD8 T cells in ankylosing spondylitis. General study findings and limits: The clones that were linked to disease were reported to be significantly enriched in matched synovial fluid samples from ankylosing spondylitis patients. The study identified a TCR beta motif of several highly homologous variants that appeared characteristic of ankylosing spondylitis blood.

The source material was blood, either unsorted or a sorted T cell fraction (not recorded which). The chain has TRBV20-1 and TRBJ2-1, with D unclear. This clonotype originated in a male donor with ankylosing spondylitis or in good health (not recorded which). CDR3 bases: TGCAGTGCTAGATCCAGTTATCCCGGGTCTGAGCAGTTCTTC. It translates to CSARSSYPGSEQFF.